One sample yielded the 28 T cell receptor beta chains listed below, sequenced in a study of cytotoxic CD8 clonotypes in ibrutinib-treated CLL. Sequencing used immunoSEQ multiplex PCR; TCRdb keeps in-frame clones, though not all of them. This table has 52,000 or so clones, less than 85% appearing once. The sequenced sample was PBMCs, obtained after 24 months of ibrutinib treatment. Every receptor here comes from a human donor with chronic lymphocytic leukemia.

The rearrangement joins TRBV10-3 to TRBJ2-3, with D possibly matching TRBD1 (6 bases). Trimming stripped 1 base from V and 2 bases from J, with 10 bases between. The CDR3 is 15 amino acids. CDR1 ENHRY and CDR2 SYGVKD come from the germline V gene. This CDR3 is CAISELQGSTDTQYF. CDR3 bases: TGTGCCATCAGTGAGTTACAGGGATCCACAGATACGCAGTATTTT.

The chain employs TRBV7-2 and TRBJ2-1, with 11 positions matching TRBD2. This CDR3 has 16 amino acids. In germline, CDR1 is SGHTA, CDR2 FQGNSA. J lost 5 bases, V lost 7 bases, and 10 bases had no gene match. CDR3: CASTPYRLAGNNEQFF. CDR3 bases: TGTGCCAGCACCCCCTATCGACTAGCGGGAAACAATGAGCAGTTCTTC.

This clone appeared a few times. The chain couples TRBV18 to TRBJ1-1, with TRBD1 matching over 8 bases. V shed 4 bases, J shed 6 bases, and the junction held 1 base outside the gene matches. In germline, CDR1 is KGHSH, CDR2 LQKENI. This CDR3 has 12 residues. This CDR3 is CASSRTGPEAFF. The CDR3 region has the DNA TGTGCCAGCTCACGGACAGGGCCTGAAGCTTTCTTT.

The chain is built from TRBV6-1 and TRBJ2-3; perhaps TRBD1 as D (6 bases). This CDR3 is built from 12 residues. V was clipped by 6 bases and J by 8 bases, with 12 bases between them. CDR1 MNHNS and CDR2 SASEGT come from the germline V gene. In DNA form, the CDR3 reads TGTGCCAGCAGGCTTGGGACAAGTACGCAGTATTTT. It is translated as CASRLGTSTQYF.

The chain carries TRBV5-1 and TRBJ2-5; the match to TRBD1 covers 9 bases. CDR3 length equals 15 residues. The V and J ends lost 0 bases and 5 bases, in that order; junction bases with no gene match: 5. Germline V gene sequence: CDR1 SGHRS, CDR2 YFSETQ. The CDR3 nucleotides are TGCGCCAGCAGCTTGGAAGGACAGGGGAGGGAGACCCAGTACTTC. It yields the protein CASSLEGQGRETQYF.

The chain joins TRBV15 to TRBJ2-7; 9 nucleotides line up with TRBD2. CDR1 and CDR2 from the germline V gene are LNHNV and YYDKDF (reference sequence). With V trimmed by 1 base and J by 2 bases, 6 bases remained unmatched. The CDR3 is made up of 16 amino acids. The CDR3 here is CATSRAASGVPYEQYF. In DNA, the CDR3 is TGTGCCACCAGCAGAGCGGCTAGCGGGGTACCCTACGAGCAGTACTTC.

The rearrangement uses TRBV4-1 and TRBJ2-2, with TRBD1 identical over 8 bases. Germline CDR1 reads MGHRA; CDR2 reads YSYEKL. The CDR3 is 15 residues long. V lost 4 bases and J lost 5; bases outside the gene matches: 6. The CDR3 sequence: CASSLTGEKTGELFF. The DNA of the CDR3 is TGCGCCAGCAGCCTGACAGGGGAAAAAACCGGGGAGCTGTTTTTT.

The chain uses TRBV10-1 and TRBJ1-1; possibly TRBD1 for D (6 bases). This CDR3 has 13 residues. CDR1 and CDR2 (germline): WNHNN, SYGVQD (reference sequence). V shed 10 bases and J shed 4 bases, with 16 bases lying between them. CDR3 sequence: CATRDTIGTEAFF. The CDR3 bases are TGCGCCACCAGGGACACCATCGGCACTGAAGCTTTCTTT.

The V gene is TRBV30, the J gene TRBJ2-7, with no clear D. Per germline, CDR1 GTSNPN and CDR2 SVGIG (reference sequence). The CDR3 contains 12 residues. V lost 2 bases and J 7 bases, leaving 12 bases between the germline ends. CDR3: CAWSPRAEEQYF. The CDR3 DNA reads as TGTGCCTGGAGTCCTCGGGCCGAAGAGCAGTACTTC.

The chain uses TRBV2 and TRBJ2-7; TRBD2 is a possible D gene (5 bases). This CDR3 region has 11 residues. Germline V CDR1 and CDR2: SNHLY, FYNNEI. V shed 4 bases and J shed 4 bases, with 5 bases lying between them. The CDR3 sequence: CASSVAYEQYF. The CDR3 DNA reads as TGTGCCAGCAGTGTAGCGTACGAGCAGTACTTC.

This chain uses TRBV6-5 with TRBJ2-3; no reliable D call. Looked up from germline, CDR1 is MNHEY and CDR2 is SVGAGI. There are 15 residues in the CDR3. Trimming took off 2 bases at V and 5 bases at J, with 14 bases between the two ends. The CDR3 DNA reads TGTGCCAGCAGTTACGGGTTCGGAGCTGAAGATACGCAGTATTTT. It is translated as CASSYGFGAEDTQYF.

The table lists this clone with a count of one. This rearrangement joins TRBV4-1 to TRBJ1-4; 7 bases line up with TRBD1. The CDR3 loop spans 14 amino acids. Germline lookup yields CDR1 MGHRA and CDR2 YSYEKL. Trimming removed 6 bases from V and 4 bases from J; junction bases left unmatched: 5. CDR3 amino acids: CASSRDSGNEKLFF. DNA for the CDR3: TGCGCCAGCAGTCGGGACAGTGGTAATGAAAAACTGTTTTTT.

This chain connects TRBV13 to TRBJ2-7, with D possibly TRBD2 on 5 matching bases. There are 15 residues in the CDR3. Germline-derived CDR1 and CDR2 are PRHDT and FYEKMQ (reference sequence). The ends were cut back, 5 bases at V and 7 bases at J, with 21 bases in the middle. The CDR3 DNA reads TGTGCCAGCAGCACTCTAGCACTAGGCCCAGAGGAGCAGTACTTC. Its protein is CASSTLALGPEEQYF. The full variable domain, rest sourced from reference TRBV13 and TRBJ2-7, is AAGVIQSPRHLIKEKRETATLKCYPIPRHDTVYWYQQGPGQDPQFLISFYEKMQSDKGSIPDRFSAQQFSDYHSELNMSSLELGDSALYFCASSTLALGPEEQYFGPGTRLTVT.

The V and J genes are TRBV12-5 and TRBJ2-3; D gene uncertain. Germline V gene data show CDR1 as LGHNT and CDR2 as FRNRAP. Trimming took off 0 bases at V and 2 bases at J, with 18 bases between the two ends. This CDR3 contains 18 residues. CDR3 amino acids: CASGLVLAALPPTDTQYF. The CDR3 coding sequence is TGTGCTAGTGGTTTGGTACTGGCGGCCCTCCCCCCCACAGATACGCAGTATTTT.

V gene TRBV5-1 combines with J gene TRBJ2-6; D perhaps matches TRBD1 (5 bases). CDR1 and CDR2 (germline): SGHRS, YFSETQ. V lost 7 bases, J lost 4 bases, and 15 bases lay in between. CDR3 length: 15 amino acids. The CDR3: CASAWGNGGANVLTF. DNA for the CDR3: TGCGCCAGCGCTTGGGGCAACGGGGGGGCCAACGTCCTGACTTTC.

V and J are TRBV7-6 and TRBJ1-6, with D possibly TRBD1 on 5 matching bases. The CDR3 has 13 amino acids. The germline V gene encodes CDR1 SGHVS and CDR2 FNYEAQ. With 8 bases removed from V and 11 bases from J, the gap between germline ends came to 16 bases. CDR3: CASGGEGVTPLHF. CDR3 DNA: TGTGCCAGCGGGGGGGAGGGCGTGACACCCCTCCACTTT.

The chain has TRBV6-4 and TRBJ2-3; TRBD1 matches at 9 bases. CDR1 MRHNA and CDR2 SNTAGT come from the germline V gene. This CDR3 has 15 residues. With 3 bases clipped from V and 6 bases from J, the junction kept 7 bases outside the gene matches. CDR3 in amino acids: CASSEGTGNPDTQYF. The DNA for the CDR3 is TGTGCCAGCAGTGAAGGGACAGGGAACCCGGATACGCAGTATTTT.

V and J are TRBV9 and TRBJ2-1, with 7 bases matching TRBD2. This CDR3 region has 16 residues. V was clipped by 4 bases and J by 4 bases; unmatched bases: 11. Germline CDR1 is SGDLS and CDR2 is YYNGEE. CDR3 loop: CASSLSRGVLYNEQFF. The CDR3 region has the DNA TGTGCCAGCAGCCTCTCCCGGGGGGTATTATACAATGAGCAGTTCTTC.

The V and J genes are TRBV19 and TRBJ2-2; D may be TRBD1 (6 bases). CDR1 and CDR2 from the germline V gene are LNHDA and SQIVND (reference sequence). There are 15 residues in the CDR3. With 1 base removed from V and 6 bases from J, the gap between germline ends came to 12 bases. CDR3 in amino acids: CASSIVGAVAGELFF. In DNA, the CDR3 is TGTGCCAGTAGTATAGTGGGGGCAGTGGCCGGGGAGCTGTTTTTT.

The chain is built from TRBV21-1 and TRBJ2-1; the table names TRBD2, a call not compared with the DNA. TRBV21-1 is noted as a pseudogene. The CDR3 extends over 17 amino acids. The CDR3 sequence: CASSKDSSGIWANEQFF. For the CDR3, the DNA is TGTGCCAGCAGCAAAGACTCTAGCGGGATCTGGGCGAATGAGCAGTTCTTC.

The rearrangement joins TRBV30 to TRBJ1-5, with D maybe TRBD1 (6 bases). The germline V gene has CDR1 GTSNPN and CDR2 SVGIG (reference sequence). Trimming removed 3 bases from V and 1 base from J, with 7 bases in between. This CDR3 is built from 13 residues. CDR3 sequence: CAWSQGSNQPQHF. The DNA of the CDR3 is TGTGCCTGGAGCCAGGGGAGCAATCAGCCCCAGCATTTT.

This clone appeared once. J is TRBJ1-1 and V is TRBV6-6; D uncertain. This CDR3 is built from 14 residues. V lost 2 bases to trimming and J lost 4 bases, with 11 bases between them. Germline V lookup: CDR1 MNHNY, CDR2 SVGAGI (reference sequence). The CDR3 DNA follows: TGTGCCAGCAGTTACCCAGAATCAGGCACTGAAGCTTTCTTT. Encoded protein: CASSYPESGTEAFF.

The rearrangement uses TRBV6-1 and TRBJ2-3; TRBD2 matches at 9 bases. The CDR3 extends over 17 amino acids. The trim removed 3 bases at V and 4 bases at J, leaving 11 bases unmatched. CDR1 and CDR2 from the germline V gene are MNHNS and SASEGT. The CDR3 DNA reads TGTGCCAGCAGTGAGCGATTTAGCGGGAGCAGGCCAGATACGCAGTATTTT. This sequence encodes CASSERFSGSRPDTQYF.

The chain uses TRBV27 and TRBJ1-1; tentatively, D is TRBD1 (6 bases). The V gene lost 8 bases and the J gene lost 3 bases, with 19 bases spanning the gap. CDR3 length equals 15 residues. CDR1 is MNHEY and CDR2 is SMNVEV in the germline V gene (reference sequence). In DNA form, the CDR3 reads TGTGCCAGCCGAAACCTAGGGGGGTGGGACACTGAAGCTTTCTTT. Protein product: CASRNLGGWDTEAFF.

The genes are TRBV13 and TRBJ2-7; 8 bases map to TRBD1. The CDR3 consists of 17 residues. V lost 2 bases, J lost 0 bases, and 9 bases stayed unmatched. Per germline, CDR1 PRHDT and CDR2 FYEKMQ (reference sequence). CDR3 DNA: TGTGCCAGCAGCTTAAGTGGGTGGGGGACAGGCTCCTACGAGCAGTACTTC. This sequence encodes CASSLSGWGTGSYEQYF. The full variable domain, in which reference TRBV13 and TRBJ2-7 provide the parts outside the CDR3, is AAGVIQSPRHLIKEKRETATLKCYPIPRHDTVYWYQQGPGQDPQFLISFYEKMQSDKGSIPDRFSAQQFSDYHSELNMSSLELGDSALYFCASSLSGWGTGSYEQYFGPGTRLTVT.

V is TRBV2 and J is TRBJ2-1, with 10 bases fitting TRBD1. The CDR3 has 15 residues. With 6 bases clipped from V and 2 bases from J, the junction kept 4 bases outside the gene matches. The germline V gene encodes CDR1 SNHLY and CDR2 FYNNEI. CDR3 loop: CASRGQGSPYNEQFF. For the CDR3, the DNA is TGTGCCAGCAGGGGACAGGGGAGCCCCTACAATGAGCAGTTCTTC.

This clone was observed once. This chain links TRBV10-3 with TRBJ1-1; D remains unclear. CDR3 length: 12 residues. Germline CDR1 reads ENHRY; CDR2 reads SYGVKD. The V and J ends lost 4 bases and 1 base respectively, with 4 bases between them. In DNA form, the CDR3 reads TGTGCCATCAGTGGGGGGAACACTGAAGCTTTCTTT. This encodes CAISGGNTEAFF.

This chain uses TRBV19 with TRBJ2-2, with D perhaps TRBD1 or TRBD2 (5 bases each). Germline V gives CDR1 LNHDA, CDR2 SQIVND (reference sequence). This CDR3 comprises 15 residues. V shed 4 bases and J shed 0 bases, with 9 bases lying between them. CDR3 sequence (DNA): TGTGCCAGTAGTAGGGACCTCCCGAACACCGGGGAGCTGTTTTTT. Amino acid sequence: CASSRDLPNTGELFF.